This T cell receptor (beta chain) originates from a study of blood T cell repertoires in COVID-19. Study-wide background: PBMCs, B-cell-depleted T cells, or T cells were the source of the cDNA or gDNA that made up the material.

CDR1 is SGHAT and CDR2 is FQNNGV in the germline V gene. This CDR3 is 15 amino acids long. Trimming removed 5 bases from V and 8 bases from J; junction bases left unmatched: 11. In the original processing: Estimation of nucleated cell counts was performed using reference gene primer amplification. Some clones are missing from TCRdb's copy, which holds only in-frame ones; the method was immunoSEQ multiplex PCR. V and J calls and clone size follow that table, whereas D and trimming were derived from the DNA. The repertoire includes about 88,000 clones, approximately 88% of them detected once, and around 10% sits in the top ten.

Material for sequencing was peripheral blood. This clonotype originated in a man older than 75 with acute or convalescent COVID-19. V and J are TRBV11-2 and TRBJ2-4; 8 nucleotides align to TRBD1. DNA for the CDR3: TGTGCCAGCAGCCGGGCCGGACAGGGTAGGGACATTCAGTACTTC. This gives the protein CASSRAGQGRDIQYF.